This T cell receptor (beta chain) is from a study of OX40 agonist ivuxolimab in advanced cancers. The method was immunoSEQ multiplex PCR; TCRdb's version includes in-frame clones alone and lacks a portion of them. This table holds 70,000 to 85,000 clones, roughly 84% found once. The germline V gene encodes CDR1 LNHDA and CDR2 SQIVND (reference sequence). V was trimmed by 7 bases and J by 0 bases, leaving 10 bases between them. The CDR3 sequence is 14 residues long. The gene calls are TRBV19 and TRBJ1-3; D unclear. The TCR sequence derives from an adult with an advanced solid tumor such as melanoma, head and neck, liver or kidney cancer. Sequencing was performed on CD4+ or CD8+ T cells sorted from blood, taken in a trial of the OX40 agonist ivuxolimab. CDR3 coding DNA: TGTGCCAGTATGCGGGAGTACTCTGGAAACACCATATATTTT. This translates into CASMREYSGNTIYF.